Below, one T cell receptor beta chain is given with its context. The record originates from a study of blood T cell repertoires in COVID-19. Assignment of participants to cohorts was predicated upon participant-reported clinical history. Produced via immunoSEQ multiplex PCR; TCRdb's table is partial and in-frame only. The sample contains under 500,000 clones, over 75% of which appear only once. Germline lookup yields CDR1 SGHTA and CDR2 FQGNSA. The CDR3 sequence is 15 residues long. Unmatched junction bases numbered 0, after V lost 1 base and J lost 2 bases. V and J are TRBV7-2 and TRBJ2-5; 11 bases are a match to TRBD2. The material sequenced was PBMCs or T cells enriched from blood (not recorded which). The sequence came from a young man who had recovered from COVID-19. The DNA for the CDR3 is TGTGCCAGCAGCTTAGGACTAGCGGGGCAAGAGACCCAGTACTTC. Translating gives CASSLGLAGQETQYF. The complete variable domain, with remaining parts taken from reference TRBV7-2 and TRBJ2-5, reads GAGVSQSPSNKVTEKGKDVELRCDPISGHTALYWYRQSLGQGLEFLIYFQGNSAPDKSGLPSDRFSAERTGGSVSTLTIQRTQQEDSAVYLCASSLGLAGQETQYFGPGTRLLVL.